The 9 T cell receptor beta chains reported below all come from one sample, sequenced in a study of CD8 T cells in Susac syndrome. Reverse transcription used about 0.5 to 1 ug RNA and random hexamers. TCRdb processed the immunoSEQ multiplex PCR reads anew with MiXCR; each CDR3 protein has one entry. Among more than 200,000 distinct CDR3 sequences listed, 80% to 95% were seen once. The sample comprised CD4+ T cells from PBMCs. Receptors originate from a human donor with multiple sclerosis.

The CDR3 protein is CASSRGRDNEQFF. CDR3 bases: TGTGCCAGCAGTAGGGGAAGGGACAATGAGCAGTTCTTC. The V call is TRBV6-6, the J call TRBJ2-1; D possibly corresponds to TRBD1 (5 bases). The V and J ends lost 5 bases and 5 bases respectively, with 10 bases between them. CDR3 length: 13 amino acids. Germline CDR1 MNHNY, CDR2 SVGAGI (reference sequence).

The sample holds one count of this clonotype. The chain uses TRBV4-1 and TRBJ1-1; D not certain. Germline lookup yields CDR1 MGHRA and CDR2 YSYEKL. V was cut by 0 bases and J by 10 bases, with 12 bases left in between. The CDR3 has 13 amino acids. The CDR3 loop reads CASSQEWSRGAFF. DNA for the CDR3: TGCGCCAGCAGCCAAGAGTGGTCTCGAGGAGCTTTCTTT.

The V gene is TRBV15, the J gene TRBJ1-1; 8 bases map to TRBD1. The junction had 7 bases not matched to a gene; V was cut back by 1 base and J by 3 bases. This CDR3 contains 16 residues. Germline values: CDR1 LNHNV, CDR2 YYDKDF (reference sequence). The CDR3: CATSRGPPGQDTEAFF. DNA of the CDR3: TGTGCCACCAGCAGAGGGCCTCCGGGACAGGACACTGAAGCTTTCTTT.

This chain links TRBV6-1 with TRBJ1-5; the match to TRBD1 covers 10 bases. CDR1 is MNHNS and CDR2 is SASEGT in the germline V gene. With V trimmed by 4 bases and J by 7 bases, 10 bases remained unmatched. The CDR3 extends over 16 amino acids. The CDR3 DNA reads TGTGCCAGCAGTGCCTCGGGACAGGGGTCGGAGCAGCCCCAGCATTTT. Translated, it gives CASSASGQGSEQPQHF.

The chain carries TRBV23-1 and TRBJ2-7; maybe TRBD1 (6 bases). TRBV23-1 is an ORF; its function is uncertain. Trimming removed 3 bases from V and 2 bases from J, with 14 bases in between. There are 15 residues in the CDR3. CDR3 coding DNA: TGCGCCAGCAGTCACTACAGGGAAAAGGCCTACGAGCAGTACGTC. Amino acids: CASSHYREKAYEQYV.

The chain carries TRBV12-3 or TRBV12-4 and TRBJ2-7; unclear D gene. CDR3 length equals 12 residues. Trimming shortened V by 1 base and J by 12 bases, and 13 bases separated the two germline ends. The CDR3 here is CASSLGVFSTYF. The CDR3, as DNA: TGTGCCAGCAGTTTAGGTGTTTTTTCGACGTACTTC.

This clonotype was picked up a small number of times. The chain recombines TRBV14 with TRBJ1-2, with unresolved D. The germline V gene has CDR1 SGHDN and CDR2 FVKESK. Trimming pared 3 bases from V and 0 bases from J, leaving 2 bases between. This CDR3 has 12 amino acids. For the CDR3, the DNA is TGTGCCAGCAGCCAGGCTAACTATGGCTACACCTTC. This sequence encodes CASSQANYGYTF.

CDR3 in amino acids: CASSLRGWRQETQYF. The CDR3 DNA reads as TGTGCCAGCAGCCTCCGGGGATGGCGTCAAGAGACCCAGTACTTC. This chain connects TRBV7-2 to TRBJ2-5, with D tentatively TRBD2 (5 bases). The CDR3 has 15 residues. V lost 5 bases, J lost 2 bases, and 15 bases lay in between. CDR1 SGHTA and CDR2 FQGNSA come from the germline V gene. The whole variable domain, remainder taken from reference TRBV7-2 and TRBJ2-5, is GAGVSQSPSNKVTEKGKDVELRCDPISGHTALYWYRQSLGQGLEFLIYFQGNSAPDKSGLPSDRFSAERTGGSVSTLTIQRTQQEDSAVYLCASSLRGWRQETQYFGPGTRLLVL.

The chain joins TRBV20-1 to TRBJ1-1, with 10 bases matching TRBD1. The CDR3 is made up of 15 amino acids. In germline, CDR1 is DFQATT, CDR2 SNEGSKA (reference sequence). J was trimmed by 1 base and V by 4 bases; bases with no gene match: 6. The chain's CDR3 is CSATRDRGPNTEAFF. The CDR3, as DNA: TGCAGTGCTACCCGGGACAGGGGCCCGAACACTGAAGCTTTCTTT.